Sequencing of this T cell receptor (beta chain) was carried out in a study of T cells in Graves' hyperthyroidism and ophthalmopathy (dated by TCRdb to the late 2010s). With regard to the full study: Peripheral blood samples were taken at initial diagnosis, before any treatment was given. TCR V-J signatures able to tell the groups apart were searched for in a discovery cohort of 90 to 100 patients, of whom roughly 42 had Graves' ophthalmopathy and roughly 59 had stable Graves' hyperthyroidism. Whether ophthalmopathy could be predicted prospectively was tested in an independent validation cohort made up of 18 to 20 hyperthyroidism patients plus 17 patients who later progressed to ophthalmopathy. The 100 discovery patients were randomly split 7:3 into training and test sets. In roughly six Graves' hyperthyroidism patients, the study also compared T-cell repertoires from thyroid tissue with T-cell repertoires from blood. After blood sampling, hyperthyroidism patients were treated with methimazole at a starting dose of 30 mg daily, and ophthalmopathy patients were treated with high-dose intravenous methylprednisolone. TCR Vbeta CDR3 sequencing of 120 to 150 peripheral blood samples (roughly 43 ophthalmopathy, 75 to 85 hyperthyroidism and about 17 progressor patients) is reported in the paper. Here is what the overall study found, with its caveats: In cross-validation, a model built on a 13 V-J signature told ophthalmopathy apart from stable hyperthyroidism with 87.88% sensitivity and roughly 81% specificity, and in testing the same model reached 80%/75%. Blood samples also contained most of the expanded thyroid clonotypes (frequency above 0.001), which suggests that blood repertoires may reflect thyroid immune responses. During validation, the model predicted progression to ophthalmopathy a median of roughly six months ahead of onset, with approximately 71% sensitivity and 72% to 85% specificity. No statistical method was used to fix the sample size in advance, and group allocation was not hidden from the investigators.

The CDR3 sequence holds 14 residues, the cysteine and phenylalanine included. The only DNA kept is the CDR3, 42 bases in frame from the first base. As encoded in the germline V gene, CDR1 is SNHLY while CDR2 is FYNNEI. V trim: 6 bases; J trim: 6 bases; unmatched bases: 4. Moderately to severely active disease, a Clinical Activity Score of at least 3, a NOSPECS grade of at least 4, and a duration under 3 months were present in ophthalmopathy patients. Exclusion was applied to patients with uncontrolled infections, other autoimmune diseases, pregnancy or lactation. Diagnoses relied on clinical symptoms, serum thyroxine and TRAb, thyroid ultrasound and orbital computed tomography. Ficoll-Paque density gradient centrifugation was used to isolate PBMCs from 8 to 10 ml of fresh peripheral blood. Trizol reagent was used to extract total RNA, and RNA quality was then checked on an Agilent 2100 Bioanalyzer.

TCR beta CDR3 regions were amplified from RNA transcripts. The first round of RT-PCR for the TCR CDR3 was performed with the HTBI primer set and the Qiagen OneStep RT-PCR kit. Libraries were constructed in a second round of multiplex PCR, after which size selection and purification were carried out. Sequencing of the libraries was done on an Illumina HiSeq2000 using paired-end 100 bp reads. The source study handled its data this way. Raw data were processed with SOAPnuke, discarding reads with adapters, uncalled bases, mean Phred below 15, or no exact constant-primer or identifier match. COPE v1.2.5 was used to merge high-quality paired reads, and clonotypes were defined as unique nucleotide sequences. Clonotypes were aligned to IMGT TRBV, TRBD and TRBJ reference segments using MiTCR v1.1. Only V-J combinations with frequency above 0.0001, covering roughly 99% of repertoires, were analysed. A TCS score was defined as the ratio of F50 (clonal expansion) to E x V (chaos), with BLOSUM62-based TCRdist applied between CDR3 peptides within each V-J. Welch's t-statistics and random forest reduced just over 500 V-J features to 13, which were used in a naive Bayes classifier (R e1071). TCRdb took the public reads, trimmed them with fastp at Q25, ran MiXCR for clone calling and kept in-frame beta chains. Each CDR3 protein gets just one entry, which takes the most common genes and DNA from the rows behind it. None of the V and J calls come from the authors' own analysis; TCRdb made them. For this sample there are 560,000 or so distinct CDR3 sequences; 20% appear just once. The top ten clones comprise over 45% of the sample.

Comment on this clonotype: Its antigen is currently not known. A much larger clone differs by one base, so this may be a read error.

This receptor chain uses TRBV2 and TRBJ2-1; TRBD2 aligns with 11 central bases. The TCR originated in a man between 35 and 55 years old with Graves' ophthalmopathy. The sequenced sample consisted of blood. The encoded CDR3 is CASRRLAGTNEQFF. The DNA reads TGTGCCAGCAGGAGACTAGCGGGAACCAATGAGCAGTTCTTC.